This T cell receptor (beta chain) was identified in a study of control samples from healthy donors and cancer patients. The CDR3 loop spans 14 amino acids. Germline CDR1 and CDR2: MDHEN and SYDVKM. The ends were cut back, 7 bases at V and 1 base at J, with 13 bases in the middle. Assay: immunoSEQ multiplex PCR; the TCRdb copy retains only in-frame clones and omits some. The sample has about 95,000 clones, roughly 90% seen once; the top ten hold around 0.9%. The receptor's source is a woman in her 30s in good health. The sequencing input was blood. The chain combines TRBV28 with TRBJ1-1, with unresolved D. The CDR3 is CASNLASGNTEAFF. CDR3 DNA: TGTGCCAGCAACCTCGCTTCAGGGAACACTGAAGCTTTCTTT.